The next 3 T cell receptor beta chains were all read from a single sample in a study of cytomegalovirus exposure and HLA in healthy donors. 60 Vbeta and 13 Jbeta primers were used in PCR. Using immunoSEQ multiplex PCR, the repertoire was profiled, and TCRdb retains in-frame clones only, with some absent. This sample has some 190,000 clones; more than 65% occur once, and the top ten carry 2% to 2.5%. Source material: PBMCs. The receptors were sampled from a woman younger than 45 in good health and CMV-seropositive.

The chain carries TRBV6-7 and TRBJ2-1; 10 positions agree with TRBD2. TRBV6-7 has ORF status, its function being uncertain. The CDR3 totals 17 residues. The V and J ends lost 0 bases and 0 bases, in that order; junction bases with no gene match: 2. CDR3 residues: CASSYSSGGISYNEQFF. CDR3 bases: TGTGCCAGCAGTTACTCTAGCGGGGGGATCTCCTACAATGAGCAGTTCTTC.

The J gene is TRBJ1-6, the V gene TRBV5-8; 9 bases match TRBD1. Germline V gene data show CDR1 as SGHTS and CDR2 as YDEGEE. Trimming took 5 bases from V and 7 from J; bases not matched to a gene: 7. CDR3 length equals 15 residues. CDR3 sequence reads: CASRTGQGGNSPLHF. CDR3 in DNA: TGTGCCAGCAGGACGGGACAGGGTGGAAATTCACCCCTCCACTTT.

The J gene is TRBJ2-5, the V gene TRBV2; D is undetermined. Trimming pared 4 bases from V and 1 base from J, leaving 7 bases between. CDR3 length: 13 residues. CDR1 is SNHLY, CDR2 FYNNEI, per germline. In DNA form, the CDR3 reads TGTGCCAGCAGTGTGTACATCCAAGAGACCCAGTACTTC. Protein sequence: CASSVYIQETQYF.